These T cell receptor beta chains were read from a single sample in a study of breast tumors, draining lymph nodes, adjacent tissues. MiXCR, applied by TCRdb to the multiplex PCR reads, yields one record per CDR3 protein. The table lists around 300,000 distinct CDR3 sequences, about 30% of them singletons. Sequencing was carried out using axillary lymph node tissue. The receptors here all came from a female donor with breast cancer. Some clones in this sample may be carry-over from other donors' samples. The CDR3 runs from the conserved cysteine through the conserved F or W.

j_call v_call cdr3_aa
TRBJ1-2 TRBV29-1 CSGGAGNYGYTF
TRBJ2-2 TRBV7-9 CASLSTGELFF
TRBJ2-1 TRBV4-3 CASSQVISGSGGNNEQFF
TRBJ2-1 TRBV7-3 CASSAQTGPNNEQFF
TRBJ1-4 TRBV7-2 CASSIGQASNEKPFF
TRBJ2-7 TRBV9 CASSPSMGTGLDEQYF
TRBJ2-1 TRBV9 CASSIGFRVSSPNEQFF
TRBJ1-6 TRBV6-5 CASSTEGSYNSPLHF
TRBJ1-2 TRBV4-3 CASSQEAAVWGLGYTF
TRBJ2-3 TRBV29-1 CSVVWGSDTQYF
TRBJ2-3 TRBV15 CATSRRREGPDAQYF
TRBJ2-7 TRBV7-2 CASSLGQGDTYEQYF
TRBJ2-5 TRBV9 CASSGGQGAGETQYF
TRBJ1-5 TRBV2 CARGVGNQPQHF
TRBJ2-1 TRBV28 CASRFGAVLGHEQFF
TRBJ2-2 TRBV20-1 CSAHGGAGTGELFF
TRBJ2-1 TRBV20-1 CSALYRSSNEQFF
TRBJ2-1 TRBV7-3 CASSLGTSGRAGNEQFF
TRBJ2-1 TRBV15 CATSIGSSSYNEQFF
TRBJ2-3 TRBV11-2 CASSFFSGTGGPDTQYF
TRBJ1-1 TRBV19 CASSILAEAFF
TRBJ2-7 TRBV2 CASTVAGMYEQYF
TRBJ1-1 TRBV12-3/TRBV12-4 CASSLGGETEAFF
TRBJ2-1 TRBV10-3 CAISENLAGNEQFF
TRBJ1-4 TRBV4-3 CASSQARTVSEKLFF
TRBJ2-7 TRBV10-3 CAIGTGTGSGSYEQYF
TRBJ2-3 TRBV9 CASSVGGGTTDTQYF
TRBJ2-3 TRBV7-9 CASSLEQGSFTDTQYF
TRBJ2-5 TRBV19 CASSGTGRGGTQYF
TRBJ2-7 TRBV20-1 CSAINLAGVVGEQYF
TRBJ1-1 TRBV29-1 CSARHSQGDTEAFF
TRBJ2-7 TRBV10-3 CAISNTGLAGEGEQYF
TRBJ2-5 TRBV7-2 CASSPIIETQYF
TRBJ1-3 TRBV3-2 CASSETGSPGNTIYF
TRBJ1-5 TRBV6-4 CASSDRPQHF
TRBJ1-2 TRBV7-9 CASSLGRGQSDGYPF
TRBJ2-1 TRBV12-3/TRBV12-4 CASSLGTSGYNEQFF
TRBJ2-5 TRBV18 CASSYQGAGETQYF
TRBJ2-1 TRBV2 CASRGTNYNEQFF
TRBJ1-3 TRBV29-1 CSVDGSGNTIYF
TRBJ2-5 TRBV2 CASSVAGVQETQYF
TRBJ2-5 TRBV20-1 CSVGLPTGLTKQETQYF
TRBJ1-2 TRBV6-1 CASSRSGDNYGYTF
TRBJ2-7 TRBV20-1 CSARVHREEPYF
TRBJ1-2 TRBV7-9 CASSLALGQGGYTF
TRBJ2-1 TRBV12-3/TRBV12-4 CASNGRRGGGEQFF
TRBJ2-3 TRBV20-1 CSARDSSGRMSTDTQYF
TRBJ1-4 TRBV7-9 CASTPGGAHLFF
TRBJ1-2 TRBV24-1 CATSDSGPGGYGYTF
TRBJ1-2 TRBV30 CAWTTYYGYTF
TRBJ2-1 TRBV10-3 CAISVPSGEQFF